These 4 T cell receptor beta chains were all obtained from the same sample, sequenced in a study of T cell responses to AZD1222 COVID-19 vaccine. The repertoire was sequenced with immunoSEQ multiplex PCR; TCRdb's copy has only in-frame clones and lacks some. The profile shows 100,000 to 150,000 clones, roughly 88% of them singletons. The sample here was peripheral blood, taken on day 0 of AZD1222 vaccination. The receptors stem from an adult in good health.

CDR3 sequence reads: CASRTGGQGRGYTF. The CDR3, as DNA: TGTGCCAGCAGAACGGGGGGACAGGGCCGCGGCTACACCTTC. The chain links TRBV6-6 to TRBJ1-2; the match to TRBD1 covers 9 bases. The V gene's germline CDR1 is MNHNY and CDR2 SVGAGI (reference sequence). The CDR3 has 14 amino acids. V was clipped by 6 bases and J by 8 bases; unmatched bases: 10.

The chain uses TRBV19 and TRBJ2-3, with D tentatively TRBD2 (6 bases). From germline, CDR1 is LNHDA and CDR2 SQIVND (reference sequence). V was trimmed by 10 bases and J by 6 bases, leaving 14 bases between them. This CDR3 spans 12 amino acids. The CDR3 is CATRSGGDTQYF. The CDR3 region has the DNA TGTGCCACTCGGAGTGGAGGGGATACGCAGTATTTT.

The chain combines TRBV30 with TRBJ1-6, with a possible D match to TRBD1 (6 bases). Per germline, CDR1 GTSNPN and CDR2 SVGIG (reference sequence). CDR3 size: 15 residues. Trimming cost V 5 bases and J 7 bases, with 18 bases left between them. The CDR3 coding sequence is TGTGCCTGGGGGGGAGATGGAGGGGGAAATTCACCCCTCCACTTT. This translates into CAWGGDGGGNSPLHF.

The chain carries TRBV30 and TRBJ1-1, with D unresolved. The CDR3 extends over 13 amino acids. Germline values: CDR1 GTSNPN, CDR2 SVGIG (reference sequence). Deletions cut 0 bases from V and 7 bases from J, with 12 bases between. The CDR3 DNA reads as TGTGCCTGGAGTGTACTGGTGCGGGGTGAAGCTTTCTTT. Translated: CAWSVLVRGEAFF.